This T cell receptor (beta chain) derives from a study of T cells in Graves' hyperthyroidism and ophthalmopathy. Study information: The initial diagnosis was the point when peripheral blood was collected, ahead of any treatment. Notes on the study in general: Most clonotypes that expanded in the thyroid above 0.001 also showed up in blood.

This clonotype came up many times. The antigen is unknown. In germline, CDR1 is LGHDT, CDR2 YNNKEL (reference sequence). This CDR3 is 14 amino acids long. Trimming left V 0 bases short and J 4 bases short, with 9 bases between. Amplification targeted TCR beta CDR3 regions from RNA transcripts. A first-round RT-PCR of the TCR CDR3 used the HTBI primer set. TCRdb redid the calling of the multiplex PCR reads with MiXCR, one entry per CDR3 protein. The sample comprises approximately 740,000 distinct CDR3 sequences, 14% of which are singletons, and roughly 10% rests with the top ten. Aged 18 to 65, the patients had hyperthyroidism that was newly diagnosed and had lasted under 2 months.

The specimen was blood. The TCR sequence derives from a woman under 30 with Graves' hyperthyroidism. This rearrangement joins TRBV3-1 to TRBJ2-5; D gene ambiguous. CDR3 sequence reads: CASSQDRWGETQYF. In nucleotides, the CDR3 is TGTGCCAGCAGCCAAGATAGGTGGGGAGAGACCCAGTACTTC.